This entry lists 26 T cell receptor beta chains sequenced from one sample in a study of cytomegalovirus exposure and HLA in healthy donors. 13 Jbeta primers and 60 Vbeta primers were used for the PCR. Sequenced by immunoSEQ multiplex PCR; TCRdb stores in-frame clones only, minus some. The table includes about 54,000 clones, less than 85% detected once. Sequenced input: PBMCs. These receptors were collected from a woman aged 18-35 years in good health and CMV-seronegative.

The chain combines TRBV4-1 with TRBJ2-3; the D gene is possibly TRBD1 (6 bases). Trimming pared 0 bases from V and 0 bases from J, leaving 10 bases between. CDR1 is MGHRA and CDR2 is YSYEKL in the germline V gene. The CDR3 covers 16 residues. Here the CDR3 DNA reads TGCGCCAGCAGCCAAGATCGACAGGCTAGCACAGATACGCAGTATTTT. Residues: CASSQDRQASTDTQYF.

The chain links TRBV28 to TRBJ2-1, with D tentatively TRBD2 (5 bases). CDR3 length: 15 residues. V gave up 2 bases and J gave up 5 bases, with 13 bases separating them. Germline assignment: CDR1 MDHEN and CDR2 SYDVKM. The CDR3 loop reads CASSLGPWENNEQFF. CDR3 bases: TGTGCCAGCAGTTTAGGGCCCTGGGAGAACAATGAGCAGTTCTTC.

This rearrangement joins TRBV2 to TRBJ2-7, with 7 bases matching TRBD1. Losses at the gene ends were 6 bases for V and 0 bases for J; bases not matched to a gene: 5. Germline values: CDR1 SNHLY, CDR2 FYNNEI. The CDR3 is 14 residues long. The CDR3 spells CASRAGGSSYEQYF. CDR3 in DNA: TGTGCCAGCAGAGCAGGGGGAAGCTCCTACGAGCAGTACTTC.

Points on this clone: A read error may produce the germline difference seen at one junction end. The gene calls are TRBV7-9 and TRBJ2-6; tentative D call: TRBD1 (5 bases). The germline CDR1 and CDR2 sequences are SEHNR and FQNEAQ (reference sequence). The CDR3 has 16 amino acids. CDR3 coding DNA: TGTGCCAGCAGCTTTGGGGCGAACTCTGGGGCCAACGGCCTGACTTTC. Translation gives CASSFGANSGANGLTF.

The chain recombines TRBV6-7 with TRBJ2-7; 9 nucleotides line up with TRBD2. TRBV6-7 belongs to the ORF category, with a function that is uncertain. This CDR3 contains 13 residues. The V segment lost 9 bases and the J segment 7 bases; nucleotides outside the gene matches: 10. DNA of the CDR3: TGTGCCAGTAGGGCGGGAGGGCCGGGTGAGCAGTACTTC. Translation gives CASRAGGPGEQYF.

The count of this clone is one. The rearrangement uses TRBV4-1 and TRBJ1-2; D gene unclear. Between the trimmed V and J ends, which lost 1 base and 4 bases, there was a span of 13 bases. The germline CDR1 and CDR2 sequences are MGHRA and YSYEKL. The CDR3 is 15 residues long. In DNA, the CDR3 is TGCGCCAGCAGCCAAGGTAGAGGCCCGGGCTATGGCTACACCTTC. Translated, it gives CASSQGRGPGYGYTF.

The rearrangement joins TRBV27 to TRBJ2-7, with 8 bases aligning to TRBD1. The V gene's germline CDR1 is MNHEY and CDR2 SMNVEV (reference sequence). There are 14 residues in the CDR3. Losses at the gene ends were 3 bases for V and 0 bases for J; bases not matched to a gene: 1. This CDR3 reads CASSFRGPSYEQYF. CDR3 sequence (DNA): TGTGCCAGCAGTTTCAGGGGGCCCTCCTACGAGCAGTACTTC.

This rearrangement joins TRBV30 to TRBJ2-1, with TRBD1 identical over 7 bases. V was pared by 7 bases and J by 5 bases, with 8 bases of the junction left unmatched. Germline CDR1 reads GTSNPN; CDR2 reads SVGIG (reference sequence). The CDR3 sequence is 13 residues long. For the CDR3, the DNA is TGTGCCTATTCAACAGGGGTGAACAATGAGCAGTTCTTC. Translated, it gives CAYSTGVNNEQFF.

The rearrangement uses TRBV19 and TRBJ2-1, with 10 bases that match TRBD2. Per germline, CDR1 LNHDA and CDR2 SQIVND (reference sequence). This CDR3 contains 15 residues. Trimming cost V 0 bases and J 6 bases; bases outside gene matches: 2. The CDR3 loop is CASSIEAGGPNEQFF. CDR3 in DNA: TGTGCCAGTAGTATAGAAGCGGGAGGGCCCAATGAGCAGTTCTTC.

As regards this clone: Other DNA sequences in the sample encode the same CDR3. The V call is TRBV2, the J call TRBJ1-1; 8 bases fit TRBD1. CDR1 SNHLY and CDR2 FYNNEI come from the germline V gene. The junction had 2 bases not matched to a gene; V was cut back by 6 bases and J by 2 bases. The CDR3 totals 13 residues. The CDR3 DNA sequence: TGTGCCAGCAGCGGACAGGGAAACACTGAAGCTTTCTTT. Translated: CASSGQGNTEAFF.

The V gene is TRBV7-2, the J gene TRBJ2-4, with 12 bases aligning to TRBD1. The germline V gene has CDR1 SGHTA and CDR2 FQGNSA. V lost 4 bases and J lost 6; bases outside the gene matches: 7. This CDR3 has 16 residues. The CDR3 protein is CASSWDRGRGVNIQYF. As DNA, the CDR3 is TGTGCCAGCAGCTGGGACAGGGGGCGCGGTGTAAACATTCAGTACTTC.

The chain has TRBV29-1 and TRBJ2-1; 7 bases match TRBD1. Germline lookup yields CDR1 SQVTM and CDR2 ANQGSEA. The CDR3 loop spans 12 amino acids. The ends lost 6 bases at V and 10 bases at J; junction bases unmatched: 9. In nucleotides, the CDR3 is TGCAGCGTCCCTACAGGGGTGGGGGAGCAGTTCTTC. Its translation is CSVPTGVGEQFF.

In its sample, this clone was seen once. The chain couples TRBV28 to TRBJ2-7; the D gene is possibly TRBD1 (5 bases). Deletions cut 2 bases from V and 1 base from J, with 9 bases between. This CDR3 spans 14 amino acids. Germline CDR1 and CDR2: MDHEN and SYDVKM. Here the CDR3 DNA reads TGTGCCAGCAGTTTAAGCAGGGTGTCCTACGAGCAGTACTTC. Translating gives CASSLSRVSYEQYF.

As for this clone: At the DNA level, this CDR3 is encoded by other sequences in the same sample as well. The V call is TRBV30, the J call TRBJ1-5; tentative D call: TRBD1 (6 bases). The CDR3 runs to 14 residues. Germline loops: CDR1 GTSNPN, CDR2 SVGIG (reference sequence). Trimming took 0 bases from V and 3 from J, leaving 9 bases between them. CDR3 region: CAWSVGADNQPQHF. The DNA for the CDR3 is TGTGCCTGGAGTGTGGGGGCGGACAATCAGCCCCAGCATTTT.

The chain joins TRBV13 to TRBJ1-1; TRBD1 might be the D (6 bases). From germline, CDR1 is PRHDT and CDR2 FYEKMQ (reference sequence). There are 15 residues in the CDR3. V lost 4 bases and J lost 5, with 17 bases in between. CDR3 nucleotide sequence: TGTGCCAGCAGCTATGAGGGGGGGAGTGGGACTGAAGCTTTCTTT. Its translation is CASSYEGGSGTEAFF.

V gene TRBV27 combines with J gene TRBJ2-7; 7 bases are shared with TRBD1. Germline V CDR1 and CDR2: MNHEY, SMNVEV (reference sequence). Unmatched junction bases numbered 8, after V lost 6 bases and J lost 6 bases. The length of the CDR3 is 13 residues. Here the CDR3 DNA reads TGTGCCAGCAGACCGGGACAGAGTCTCGAGCAGTACTTC. Protein sequence: CASRPGQSLEQYF.

V is TRBV27 and J is TRBJ1-1; possible D gene TRBD1, 6 bases. Between the trimmed V and J ends, which lost 6 bases and 4 bases, there was a span of 12 bases. Germline lookup yields CDR1 MNHEY and CDR2 SMNVEV (reference sequence). The CDR3 is made up of 13 amino acids. The CDR3 here is CASRWGGGTEAFF. The CDR3 coding sequence is TGTGCCAGCAGGTGGGGAGGGGGCACTGAAGCTTTCTTT.

The V call is TRBV28, the J call TRBJ1-3; a weak D match, TRBD1 (5 bases). V lost 8 bases to trimming and J lost 7 bases, with 18 bases between them. Germline CDR1 and CDR2: MDHEN and SYDVKM. This CDR3 region has 14 residues. In DNA, the CDR3 is TGTGCCAGCTCCTTCGCAGGGAATCAGAACACCATATATTTT. Protein sequence: CASSFAGNQNTIYF. The full variable domain, its missing parts supplied by reference TRBV28 and TRBJ1-3, is DVKVTQSSRYLVKRTGEKVFLECVQDMDHENMFWYRQDPGLGLRLIYFSYDVKMKEKGDIPEGYSVSREKKERFSLILESASTNQTSMYLCASSFAGNQNTIYFGEGSWLTVV.

This sequence joins TRBV13 and TRBJ2-1; 9 bases fit TRBD1. With V trimmed by 5 bases and J by 6 bases, 5 bases remained unmatched. Germline lookup yields CDR1 PRHDT and CDR2 FYEKMQ (reference sequence). This CDR3 spans 14 amino acids. The CDR3 nucleotides read TGTGCCAGCAGCCCTCGGGACAGGGCCAATGAGCAGTTCTTC. This codes for CASSPRDRANEQFF.

This chain connects TRBV10-3 to TRBJ2-5, with TRBD2 matching 9 bases. The better agreement between TRBJ2-7 and the DNA end casts doubt on the J call. Germline lookup yields CDR1 ENHRY and CDR2 SYGVKD. The CDR3 is 15 residues long. CDR3 bases: TGTGCCATCAGTGAAGCCCCTAGCGGGGAATACGAGCAGTACTTC. Translated, it gives CAISEAPSGEYEQYF.

The chain recombines TRBV15 with TRBJ2-5; TRBD2 aligns across 7 bases. V trimming: 0 bases; J trimming: 0 bases; junction bases outside the gene matches: 13. The CDR3 length is 19 residues. The germline gives CDR1 LNHNV, CDR2 YYDKDF (reference sequence). CDR3: CATSRDRLRAGAYQETQYF. In DNA, the CDR3 is TGTGCCACCAGCAGAGATCGACTCAGGGCGGGAGCGTACCAAGAGACCCAGTACTTC.

V is TRBV5-1 and J is TRBJ1-2, with 7 nucleotides matching TRBD1. Germline lookup yields CDR1 SGHRS and CDR2 YFSETQ. The CDR3 is 15 amino acids. V dropped 2 bases and J dropped 3; count of bases not matched to a gene: 7. Here the CDR3 DNA reads TGCGCCAGCAGCTTAGGAATGACAGGGCACTATGGCTACACCTTC. It translates to CASSLGMTGHYGYTF.

The gene calls are TRBV6-1 and TRBJ1-4; 9 positions agree with TRBD1. V was clipped by 1 base and J by 6 bases; unmatched bases: 6. This CDR3 has 16 residues. CDR1 and CDR2 from the germline V gene are MNHNS and SASEGT. CDR3 sequence reads: CASSEESGTGYEKLFF. CDR3 coding DNA: TGTGCCAGCAGTGAAGAGTCCGGGACAGGGTATGAAAAACTGTTTTTT.

CDR3 DNA sequence: TGCGCCAGCAGCCAAGATGAAGGCCAGGGGGCCGATCTACGCCAGCCCCAGCATTTT. It translates to CASSQDEGQGADLRQPQHF. The J gene is TRBJ1-5, the V gene TRBV4-1; 8 bases are shared with TRBD1. Germline V gene sequence: CDR1 MGHRA, CDR2 YSYEKL. The CDR3 has 19 amino acids. V shed 0 bases, J shed 7 bases, and the junction held 17 bases outside the gene matches.

The rearrangement links TRBV18 to TRBJ2-7; a possible D gene is TRBD1 (5 bases). CDR3 length equals 14 residues. From germline, CDR1 is KGHSH and CDR2 LQKENI. The germline V and J ends were trimmed by 1 base and 2 bases, with 9 bases remaining between them. CDR3 coding DNA: TGTGCCAGCTCACCACGTTCAGGGACCTACGAGCAGTACTTC. Translation gives CASSPRSGTYEQYF.

This chain joins TRBV18 and TRBJ2-1; TRBD2 matches at 11 bases. With V trimmed by 2 bases and J by 9 bases, 9 bases remained unmatched. CDR1 KGHSH and CDR2 LQKENI come from the germline V gene. The CDR3 has 16 residues. The CDR3 reads CASSPGTSGLGSEQFF. The CDR3 coding sequence is TGTGCCAGCTCACCAGGGACTAGCGGTCTTGGGAGTGAGCAGTTCTTC.